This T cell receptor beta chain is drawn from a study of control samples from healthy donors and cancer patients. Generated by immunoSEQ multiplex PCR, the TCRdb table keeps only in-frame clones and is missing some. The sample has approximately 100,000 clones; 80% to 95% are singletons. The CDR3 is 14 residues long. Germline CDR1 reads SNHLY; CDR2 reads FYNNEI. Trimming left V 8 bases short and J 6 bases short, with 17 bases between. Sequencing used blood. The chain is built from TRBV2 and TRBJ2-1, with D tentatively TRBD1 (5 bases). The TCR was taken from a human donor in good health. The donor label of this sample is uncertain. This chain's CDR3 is CASRPRGTLNEQFF. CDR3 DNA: TGTGCCAGCCGCCCAAGGGGAACCCTCAATGAGCAGTTCTTC.